The present entry profiles one TCR beta chain with its context. Its cognate antigen is unknown. The sample is drawn from a study of cytomegalovirus exposure and HLA in healthy donors. Across the whole study: Early on, a data release was issued that held 85 million to 95 million unique TCRs from HLA-typed donors.

Points from the study as a whole: Association of a missense DCLRE1C variant with TCR beta V- and J-gene trimming was reported in a later analysis.

Primers: 60 Vbeta forward and 13 Jbeta reverse. Sequenced by immunoSEQ multiplex PCR; TCRdb stores in-frame clones only, minus some. The sample consists of 150,000 to 200,000 clones, about four fifths of them appearing once. Trimming took 4 bases from V and 1 from J, leaving 15 bases between them. This CDR3 is built from 15 residues. Germline V CDR1 and CDR2: SGDLS, YYNGEE. What was sequenced was PBMCs. The TCR sequence derives from a man in his forties or fifties in good health and CMV-seronegative. This chain uses TRBV9 with TRBJ2-7, with D perhaps TRBD2 (6 bases). The CDR3 region has the DNA TGTGCCAGCAGCTCCTCCCCTAGCGCATCCTACGAGCAGTACTTC. This translates into CASSSSPSASYEQYF.